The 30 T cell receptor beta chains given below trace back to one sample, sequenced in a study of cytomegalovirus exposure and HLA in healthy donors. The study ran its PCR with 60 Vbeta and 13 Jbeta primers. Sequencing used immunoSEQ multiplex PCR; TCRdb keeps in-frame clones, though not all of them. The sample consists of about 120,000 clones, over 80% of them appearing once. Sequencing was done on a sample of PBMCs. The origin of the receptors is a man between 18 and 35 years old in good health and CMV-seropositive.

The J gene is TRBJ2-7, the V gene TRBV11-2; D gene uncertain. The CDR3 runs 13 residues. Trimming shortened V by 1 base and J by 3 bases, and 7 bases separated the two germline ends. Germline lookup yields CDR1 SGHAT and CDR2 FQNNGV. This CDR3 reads CASSLGGGYEQYF. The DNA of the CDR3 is TGTGCCAGCAGCTTAGGAGGCGGCTACGAGCAGTACTTC. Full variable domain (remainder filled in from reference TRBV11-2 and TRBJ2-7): EAGVAQSPRYKIIEKRQSVAFWCNPISGHATLYWYQQILGQGPKLLIQFQNNGVVDDSQLPKDRFSAERLKGVDSTLKIQPAKLEDSAVYLCASSLGGGYEQYFGPGTRLTVT.

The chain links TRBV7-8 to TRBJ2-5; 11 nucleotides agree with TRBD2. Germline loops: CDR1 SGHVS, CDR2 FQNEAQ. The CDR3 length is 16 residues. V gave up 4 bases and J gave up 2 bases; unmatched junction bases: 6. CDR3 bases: TGTGCCAGCAGCTCGTTGGCTAGCGGGGGGCAAGAGACCCAGTACTTC. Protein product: CASSSLASGGQETQYF.

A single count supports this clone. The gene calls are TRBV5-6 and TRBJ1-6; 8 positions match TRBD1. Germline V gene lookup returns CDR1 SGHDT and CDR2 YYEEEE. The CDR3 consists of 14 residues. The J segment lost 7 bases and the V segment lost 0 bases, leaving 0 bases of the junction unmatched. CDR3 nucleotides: TGTGCCAGCAGCTTGGGACAGGGGAATTCACCCCTCCACTTT. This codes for CASSLGQGNSPLHF. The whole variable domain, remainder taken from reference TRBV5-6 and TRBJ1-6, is DAGVTQSPTHLIKTRGQQVTLRCSPKSGHDTVSWYQQALGQGPQFIFQYYEEEERQRGNFPDRFSGHQFPNYSSELNVNALLLGDSALYLCASSLGQGNSPLHFGNGTRLTVT.

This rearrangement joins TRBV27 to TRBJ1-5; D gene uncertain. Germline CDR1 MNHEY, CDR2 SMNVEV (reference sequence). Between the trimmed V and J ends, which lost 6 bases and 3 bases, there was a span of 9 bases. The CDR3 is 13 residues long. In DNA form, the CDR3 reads TGTGCCAGCAGCGGGGAGTTCAATCAGCCCCAGCATTTT. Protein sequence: CASSGEFNQPQHF.

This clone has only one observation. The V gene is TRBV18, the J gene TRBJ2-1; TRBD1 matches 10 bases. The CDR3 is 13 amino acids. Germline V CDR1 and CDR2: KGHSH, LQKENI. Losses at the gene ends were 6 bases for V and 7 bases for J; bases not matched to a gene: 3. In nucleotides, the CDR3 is TGTGCCAGCTCTCGACAGGGGGCAAATGAGCAGTTCTTC. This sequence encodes CASSRQGANEQFF.

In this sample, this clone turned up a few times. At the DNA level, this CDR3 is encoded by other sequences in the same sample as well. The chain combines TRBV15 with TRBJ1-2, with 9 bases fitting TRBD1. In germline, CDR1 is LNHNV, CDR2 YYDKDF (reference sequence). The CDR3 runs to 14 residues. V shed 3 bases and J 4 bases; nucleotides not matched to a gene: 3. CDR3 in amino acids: CATSSTGGLYGYTF. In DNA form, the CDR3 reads TGTGCCACCAGCAGTACAGGGGGCCTCTATGGCTACACCTTC.

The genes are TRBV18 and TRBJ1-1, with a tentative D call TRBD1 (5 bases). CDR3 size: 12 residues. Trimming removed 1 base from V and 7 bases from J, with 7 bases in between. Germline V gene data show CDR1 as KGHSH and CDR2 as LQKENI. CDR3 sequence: CASSPRGHEAFF. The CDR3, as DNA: TGTGCCAGCTCACCACGGGGCCATGAAGCTTTCTTT.

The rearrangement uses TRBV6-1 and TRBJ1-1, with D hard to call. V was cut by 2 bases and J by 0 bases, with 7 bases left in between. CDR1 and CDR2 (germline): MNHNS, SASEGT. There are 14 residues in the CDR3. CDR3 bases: TGTGCCAGCAGTGAATCGGGGATGAACACTGAAGCTTTCTTT. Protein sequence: CASSESGMNTEAFF.

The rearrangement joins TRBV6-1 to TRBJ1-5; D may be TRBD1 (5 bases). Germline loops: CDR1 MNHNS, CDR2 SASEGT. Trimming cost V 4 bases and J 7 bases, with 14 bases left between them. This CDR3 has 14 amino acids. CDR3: CASSGQGAGQPQHF. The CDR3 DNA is TGTGCCAGCAGTGGGCAGGGCGCGGGGCAGCCCCAGCATTTT.

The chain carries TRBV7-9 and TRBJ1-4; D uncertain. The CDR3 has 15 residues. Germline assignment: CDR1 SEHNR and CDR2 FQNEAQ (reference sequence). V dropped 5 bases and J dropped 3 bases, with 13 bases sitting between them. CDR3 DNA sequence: TGTGCCAGCAGCCAAAGCGGCACTCCTAATGAAAAACTGTTTTTT. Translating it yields CASSQSGTPNEKLFF.

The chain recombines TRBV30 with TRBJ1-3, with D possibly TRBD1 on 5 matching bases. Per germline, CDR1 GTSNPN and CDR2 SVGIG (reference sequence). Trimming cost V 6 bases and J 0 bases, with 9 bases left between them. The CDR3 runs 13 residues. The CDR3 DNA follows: TGTGCCTGTACCGGGGGCTCTGGAAACACCATATATTTT. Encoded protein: CACTGGSGNTIYF.

The CDR3: CASAGQNGETQYF. The CDR3 DNA reads TGCGCCAGCGCAGGCCAGAATGGGGAGACCCAGTACTTC. The chain uses TRBV10-2 and TRBJ2-5; D is ambiguous. The germline CDR1 and CDR2 sequences are WSHSY and SAAADI. The ends were cut back, 8 bases at V and 5 bases at J, with 15 bases in the middle. This CDR3 spans 13 amino acids.

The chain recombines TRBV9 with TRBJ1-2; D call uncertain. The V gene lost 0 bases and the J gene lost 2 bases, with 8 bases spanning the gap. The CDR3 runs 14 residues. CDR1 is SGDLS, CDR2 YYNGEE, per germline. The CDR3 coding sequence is TGTGCCAGCAGCGTAGCTAGTGAAAACTATGGCTACACCTTC. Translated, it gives CASSVASENYGYTF. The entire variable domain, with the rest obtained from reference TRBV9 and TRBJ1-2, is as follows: DSGVTQTPKHLITATGQRVTLRCSPRSGDLSVYWYQQSLDQGLQFLIQYYNGEERAKGNILERFSAQQFPDLHSELNLSSLELGDSALYFCASSVASENYGYTFGSGTRLTVV.

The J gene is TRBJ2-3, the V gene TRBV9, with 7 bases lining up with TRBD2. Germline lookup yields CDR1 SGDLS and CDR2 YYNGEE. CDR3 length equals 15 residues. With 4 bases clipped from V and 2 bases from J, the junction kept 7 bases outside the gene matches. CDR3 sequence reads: CASSSGTTVTDTQYF. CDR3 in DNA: TGTGCCAGCAGCTCGGGGACTACCGTCACAGATACGCAGTATTTT.

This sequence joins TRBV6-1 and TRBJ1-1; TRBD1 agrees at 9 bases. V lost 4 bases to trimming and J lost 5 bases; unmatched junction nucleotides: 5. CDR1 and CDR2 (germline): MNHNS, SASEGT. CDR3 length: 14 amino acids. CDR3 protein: CASSVQGAGTEAFF. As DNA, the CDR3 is TGTGCCAGCAGTGTACAGGGGGCTGGGACTGAAGCTTTCTTT.

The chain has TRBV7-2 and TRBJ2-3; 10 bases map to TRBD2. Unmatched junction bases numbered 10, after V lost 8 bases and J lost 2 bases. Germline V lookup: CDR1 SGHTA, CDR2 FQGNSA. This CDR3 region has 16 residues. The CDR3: CASLDGTSAFTDTQYF. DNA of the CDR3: TGTGCCAGCCTCGACGGGACTAGCGCTTTCACAGATACGCAGTATTTT. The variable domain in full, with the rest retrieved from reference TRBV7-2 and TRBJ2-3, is GAGVSQSPSNKVTEKGKDVELRCDPISGHTALYWYRQSLGQGLEFLIYFQGNSAPDKSGLPSDRFSAERTGGSVSTLTIQRTQQEDSAVYLCASLDGTSAFTDTQYFGPGTRLTVL.

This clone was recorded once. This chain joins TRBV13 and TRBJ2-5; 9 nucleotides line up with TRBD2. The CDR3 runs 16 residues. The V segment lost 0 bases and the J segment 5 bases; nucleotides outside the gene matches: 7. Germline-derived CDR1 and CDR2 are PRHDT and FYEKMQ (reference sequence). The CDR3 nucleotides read TGTGCCAGCAGCTTAGGCGGAGCGGGGGGCCGGGAGACCCAGTACTTC. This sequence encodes CASSLGGAGGRETQYF.

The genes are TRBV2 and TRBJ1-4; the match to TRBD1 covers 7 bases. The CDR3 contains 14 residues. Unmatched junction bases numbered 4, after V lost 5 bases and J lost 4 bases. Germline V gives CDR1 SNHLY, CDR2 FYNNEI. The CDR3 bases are TGTGCCAGCAGTCAGCCAGGGGGTAATGAAAAACTGTTTTTT. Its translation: CASSQPGGNEKLFF.

The CDR3 loop is CASSLAPSFFGNEQFF. The CDR3 coding sequence is TGCGCCAGCAGCTTGGCGCCTAGCTTCTTTGGGAATGAGCAGTTCTTC. The chain is built from TRBV5-1 and TRBJ2-1; TRBD2 might be the D (5 bases). This CDR3 spans 16 amino acids. Trimming removed 0 bases from V and 7 bases from J, with 17 bases in between. Germline V gene lookup returns CDR1 SGHRS and CDR2 YFSETQ.

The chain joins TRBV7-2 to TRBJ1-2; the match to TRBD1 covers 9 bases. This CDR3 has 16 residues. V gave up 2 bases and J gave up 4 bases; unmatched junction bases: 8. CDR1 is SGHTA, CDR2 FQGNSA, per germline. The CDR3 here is CASSLIRDRVVYGYTF. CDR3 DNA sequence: TGTGCCAGCAGCTTAATCCGGGACAGGGTGGTCTATGGCTACACCTTC.

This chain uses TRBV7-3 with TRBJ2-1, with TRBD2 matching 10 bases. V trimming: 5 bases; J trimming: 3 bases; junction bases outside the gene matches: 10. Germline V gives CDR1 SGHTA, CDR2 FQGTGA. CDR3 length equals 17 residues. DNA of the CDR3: TGTGCCAGCAGCCTCAATATAGCGGGGGGCTACTACAATGAGCAGTTCTTC. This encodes CASSLNIAGGYYNEQFF.

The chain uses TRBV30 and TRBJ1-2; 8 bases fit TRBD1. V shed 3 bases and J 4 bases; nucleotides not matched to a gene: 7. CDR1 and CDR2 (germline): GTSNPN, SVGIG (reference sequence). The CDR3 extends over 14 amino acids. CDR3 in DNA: TGTGCCTGGAGCGCGGACAGGGTGGGCTATGGCTACACCTTC. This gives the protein CAWSADRVGYGYTF.

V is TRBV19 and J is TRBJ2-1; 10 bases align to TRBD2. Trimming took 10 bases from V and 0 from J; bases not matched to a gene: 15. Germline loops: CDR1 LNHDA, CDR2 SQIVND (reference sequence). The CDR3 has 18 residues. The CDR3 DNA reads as TGTGCCACTACAATAGCGGGGGGCCCAACGTCCTCCTACAATGAGCAGTTCTTC. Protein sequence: CATTIAGGPTSSYNEQFF.

In DNA form, the CDR3 reads TGCAGCGTTGAAGGGGCAGGGAACACTGAAGCTTTCTTT. Residues: CSVEGAGNTEAFF. The chain couples TRBV29-1 to TRBJ1-1; D uncertain. Trimming took off 1 base at V and 1 base at J, with 7 bases between the two ends. This CDR3 is 13 amino acids long. Germline lookup yields CDR1 SQVTM and CDR2 ANQGSEA.

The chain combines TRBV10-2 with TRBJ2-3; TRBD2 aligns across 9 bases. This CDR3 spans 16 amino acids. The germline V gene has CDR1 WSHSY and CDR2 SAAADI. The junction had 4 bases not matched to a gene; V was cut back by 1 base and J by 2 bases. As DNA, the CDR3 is TGCGCCAGCAGTGAGTGGGTAGCGGGGGTCACAGATACGCAGTATTTT. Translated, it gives CASSEWVAGVTDTQYF.

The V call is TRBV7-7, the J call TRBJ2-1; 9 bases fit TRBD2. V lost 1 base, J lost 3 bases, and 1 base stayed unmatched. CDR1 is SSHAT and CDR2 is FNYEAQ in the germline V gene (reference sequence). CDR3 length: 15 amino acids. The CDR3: CASSLGTSDYNEQFF. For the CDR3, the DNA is TGTGCCAGCAGCTTAGGGACTAGCGACTACAATGAGCAGTTCTTC.

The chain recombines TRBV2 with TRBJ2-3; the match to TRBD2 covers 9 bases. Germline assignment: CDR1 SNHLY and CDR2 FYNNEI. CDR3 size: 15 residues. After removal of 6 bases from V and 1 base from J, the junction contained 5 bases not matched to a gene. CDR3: CASRNRGGGTDTQYF. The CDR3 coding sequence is TGTGCCAGCAGGAACCGCGGGGGGGGCACAGATACGCAGTATTTT.

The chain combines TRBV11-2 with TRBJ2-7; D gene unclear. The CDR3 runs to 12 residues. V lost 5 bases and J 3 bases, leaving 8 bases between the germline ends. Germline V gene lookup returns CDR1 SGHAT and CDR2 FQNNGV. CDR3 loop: CASSLNSYEQYF. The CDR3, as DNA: TGTGCCAGCAGCCTGAACAGCTACGAGCAGTACTTC.

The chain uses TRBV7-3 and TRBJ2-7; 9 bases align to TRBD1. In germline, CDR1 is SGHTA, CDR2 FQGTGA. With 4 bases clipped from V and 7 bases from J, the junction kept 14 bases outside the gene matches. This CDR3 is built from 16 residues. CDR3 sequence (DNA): TGTGCCAGCAGCTCGACATCAGGGACAGGGCCGAAGGAGCAGTACTTC. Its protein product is CASSSTSGTGPKEQYF.

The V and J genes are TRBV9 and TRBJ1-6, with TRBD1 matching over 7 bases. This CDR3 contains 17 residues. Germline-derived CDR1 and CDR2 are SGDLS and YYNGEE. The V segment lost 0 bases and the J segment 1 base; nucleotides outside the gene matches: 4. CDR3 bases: TGTGCCAGCAGCGTAGGGGACAGACCTTCCTATAATTCACCCCTCCACTTT. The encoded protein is CASSVGDRPSYNSPLHF. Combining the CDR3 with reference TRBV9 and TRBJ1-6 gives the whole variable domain DSGVTQTPKHLITATGQRVTLRCSPRSGDLSVYWYQQSLDQGLQFLIQYYNGEERAKGNILERFSAQQFPDLHSELNLSSLELGDSALYFCASSVGDRPSYNSPLHFGNGTRLTVT.